This T cell receptor beta chain came from a study of blood T cell repertoires in COVID-19. Study-level background: The origin of the acute and convalescent COVID-19 samples was the United States, Italy and Spain. In each case, the material was cDNA or gDNA derived from T cells, B-cell-depleted T cells, or PBMCs.

Germline assignment: CDR1 MNHNY and CDR2 SVGAGI (reference sequence). This CDR3 has 14 residues. V was clipped by 7 bases and J by 4 bases, with 14 bases between them. This clone appeared a few times. Per the original data handling: Amplifying reference gene primers gave estimates of nucleated cell counts. This table comes from immunoSEQ multiplex PCR, and its TCRdb copy is limited to in-frame clones, with some not included. For V, J and clone size, that table is used; D and trimming come from the DNA. The sample lists 200,000 to 250,000 clones, approximately 81% seen once, with 3% to 4% in the top ten.

The V call is TRBV6-6, the J call TRBJ2-1, with a weak D call TRBD1 (6 bases). This clonotype was obtained from a woman of 80 years or more with acute or convalescent COVID-19. The specimen sequenced was peripheral blood. The CDR3 protein is CASTRTGIYNEQFF. Written as DNA, the CDR3 is TGTGCCAGCACCCGAACAGGGATTTACAATGAGCAGTTCTTC.